This T cell receptor (beta chain) derives from a study of blood T cell repertoires in COVID-19. Trimming at V came to 3 bases and at J to 1 base, leaving 8 bases not matched to a gene. Germline values: CDR1 SGDLS, CDR2 YYNGEE. CDR3 length: 17 amino acids. Sequenced by immunoSEQ multiplex PCR; TCRdb stores in-frame clones only, minus some. The data show about 180,000 clones, 80% to 90% seen once. The clonotype comes from a woman in her seventies with COVID-19, enrolled during active disease. The rearrangement links TRBV9 to TRBJ2-2; TRBD1 matches 8 bases. Sequencing was done on a sample of peripheral blood. The CDR3 bases are TGTGCCAGCAGCGCCCGGACTGACAGGGGGAACACCGGGGAGCTGTTTTTT. It codes for CASSARTDRGNTGELFF.